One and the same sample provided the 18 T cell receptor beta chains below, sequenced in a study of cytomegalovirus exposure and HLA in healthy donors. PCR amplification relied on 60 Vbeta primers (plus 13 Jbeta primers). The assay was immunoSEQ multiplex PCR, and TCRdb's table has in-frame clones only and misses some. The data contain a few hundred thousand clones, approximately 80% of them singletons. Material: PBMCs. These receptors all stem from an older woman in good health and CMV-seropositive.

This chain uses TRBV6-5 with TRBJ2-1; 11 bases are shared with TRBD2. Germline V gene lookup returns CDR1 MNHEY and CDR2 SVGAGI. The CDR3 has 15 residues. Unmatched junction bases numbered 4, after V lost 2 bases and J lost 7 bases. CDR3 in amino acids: CASSYGASGRNEQFF. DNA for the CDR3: TGTGCCAGCAGTTACGGGGCTAGCGGGAGGAATGAGCAGTTCTTC.

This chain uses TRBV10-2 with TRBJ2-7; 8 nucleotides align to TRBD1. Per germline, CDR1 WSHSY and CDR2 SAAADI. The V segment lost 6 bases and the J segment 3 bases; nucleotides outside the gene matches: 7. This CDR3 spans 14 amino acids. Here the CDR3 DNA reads TGCGCCAGCAGCTACGGGACAGGAGTCTACGAGCAGTACTTC. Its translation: CASSYGTGVYEQYF.

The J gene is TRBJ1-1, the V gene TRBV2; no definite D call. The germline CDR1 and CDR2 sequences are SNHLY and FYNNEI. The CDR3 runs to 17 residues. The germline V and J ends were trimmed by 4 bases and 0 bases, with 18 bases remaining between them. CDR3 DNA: TGTGCCAGCAGTGCTACACTGGCAGGTCTAATGAACACTGAAGCTTTCTTT. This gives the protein CASSATLAGLMNTEAFF. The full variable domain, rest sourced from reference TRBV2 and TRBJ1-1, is EPEVTQTPSHQVTQMGQEVILRCVPISNHLYFYWYRQILGQKVEFLVSFYNNEISEKSEIFDDQFSVERPDGSNFTLKIRSTKLEDSAMYFCASSATLAGLMNTEAFFGQGTRLTVV.

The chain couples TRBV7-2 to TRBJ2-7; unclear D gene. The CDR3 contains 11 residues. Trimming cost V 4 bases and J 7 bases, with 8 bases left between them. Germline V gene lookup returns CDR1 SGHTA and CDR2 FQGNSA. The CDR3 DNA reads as TGTGCCAGCAGCTCATACTTGGAGCAGTACTTC. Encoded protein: CASSSYLEQYF.

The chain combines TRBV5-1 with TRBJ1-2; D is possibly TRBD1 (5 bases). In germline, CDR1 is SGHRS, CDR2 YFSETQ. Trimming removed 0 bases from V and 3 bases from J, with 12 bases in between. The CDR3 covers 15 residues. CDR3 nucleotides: TGCGCCAGCAGCTTGGACAACCGACAGTACTATGGCTACACCTTC. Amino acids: CASSLDNRQYYGYTF.

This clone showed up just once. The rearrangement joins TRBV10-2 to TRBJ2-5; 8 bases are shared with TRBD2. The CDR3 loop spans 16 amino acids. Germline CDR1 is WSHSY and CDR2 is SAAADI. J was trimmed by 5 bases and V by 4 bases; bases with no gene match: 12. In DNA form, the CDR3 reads TGCGCCAGCAGTGCCCCGGGGGGACTAGGGCAGGAGACCCAGTACTTC. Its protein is CASSAPGGLGQETQYF.

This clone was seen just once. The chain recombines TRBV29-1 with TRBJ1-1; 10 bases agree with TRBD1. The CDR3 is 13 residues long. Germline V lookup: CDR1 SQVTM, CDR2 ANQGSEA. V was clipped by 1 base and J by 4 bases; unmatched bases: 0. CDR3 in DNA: TGCAGCGTTGAAGGGGACAGGGGCACTGAAGCTTTCTTT. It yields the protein CSVEGDRGTEAFF.

CDR3 amino acids: CASSLQGATQPQHF. The CDR3 region has the DNA TGTGCCAGCAGTCTACAGGGGGCCACTCAGCCCCAGCATTTT. The J gene is TRBJ1-5, the V gene TRBV6-6; 9 bases align to TRBD1. The CDR3 covers 14 residues. Germline V gene data show CDR1 as MNHNY and CDR2 as SVGAGI (reference sequence). V was pared by 5 bases and J by 6 bases, with 5 bases of the junction left unmatched.

CDR3 DNA: TGTGCCAGCAGCTTATCTCTGACAGGGGGCACTGAAGCTTTCTTT. Its translation: CASSLSLTGGTEAFF. The chain joins TRBV7-3 to TRBJ1-1; 9 positions agree with TRBD1. Germline assignment: CDR1 SGHTA and CDR2 FQGTGA. Unmatched junction bases numbered 5, after V lost 2 bases and J lost 4 bases. The CDR3 contains 15 residues.

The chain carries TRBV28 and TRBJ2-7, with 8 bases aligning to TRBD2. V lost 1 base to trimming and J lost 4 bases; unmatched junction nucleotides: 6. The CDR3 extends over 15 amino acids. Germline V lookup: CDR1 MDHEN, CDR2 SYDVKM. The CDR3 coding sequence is TGTGCCAGCAGTTTATCCCGGGAGGGCCGATACGAGCAGTACTTC. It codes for CASSLSREGRYEQYF.

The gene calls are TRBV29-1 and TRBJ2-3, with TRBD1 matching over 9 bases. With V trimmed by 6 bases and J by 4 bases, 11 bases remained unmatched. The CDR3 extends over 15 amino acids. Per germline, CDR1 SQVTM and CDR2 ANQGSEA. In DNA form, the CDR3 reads TGCAGCGTGGATTCCGGGACAGGGAGGGCAGATACGCAGTATTTT. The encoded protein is CSVDSGTGRADTQYF.

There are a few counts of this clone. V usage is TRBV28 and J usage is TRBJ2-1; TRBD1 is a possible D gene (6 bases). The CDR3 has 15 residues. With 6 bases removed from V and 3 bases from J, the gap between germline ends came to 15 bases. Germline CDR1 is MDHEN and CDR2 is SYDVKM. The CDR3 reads CASSPTGGSYNEQFF. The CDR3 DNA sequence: TGTGCCAGCAGCCCGACAGGTGGGAGCTACAATGAGCAGTTCTTC.

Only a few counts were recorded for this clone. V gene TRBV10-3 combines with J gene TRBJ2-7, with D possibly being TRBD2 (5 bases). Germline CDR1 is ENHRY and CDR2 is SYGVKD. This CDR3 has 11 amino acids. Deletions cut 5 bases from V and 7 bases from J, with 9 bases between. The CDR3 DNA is TGTGCCATCAGTTCGACGGGGGAGCAGTACTTC. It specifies CAISSTGEQYF.

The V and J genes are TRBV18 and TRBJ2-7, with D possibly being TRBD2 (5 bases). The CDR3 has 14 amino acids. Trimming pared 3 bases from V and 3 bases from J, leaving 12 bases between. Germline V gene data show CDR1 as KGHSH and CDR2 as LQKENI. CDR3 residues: CASSPQRGFYEQYF. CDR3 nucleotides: TGTGCCAGCTCACCCCAACGAGGGTTCTACGAGCAGTACTTC.

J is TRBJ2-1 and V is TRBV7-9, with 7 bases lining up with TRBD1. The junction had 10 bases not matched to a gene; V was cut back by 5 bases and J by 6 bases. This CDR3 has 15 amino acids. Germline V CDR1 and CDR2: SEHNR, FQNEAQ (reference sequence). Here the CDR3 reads CASSARGQGVNEQFF. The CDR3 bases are TGTGCCAGCAGCGCAAGGGGGCAGGGGGTCAATGAGCAGTTCTTC.

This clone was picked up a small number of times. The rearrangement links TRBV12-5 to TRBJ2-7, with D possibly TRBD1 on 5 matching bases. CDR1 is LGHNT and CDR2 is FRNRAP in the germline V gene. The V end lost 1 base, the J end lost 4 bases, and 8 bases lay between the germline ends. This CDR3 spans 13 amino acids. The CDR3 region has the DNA TGTGCTAGTGGTTTGGGGGGCAATTACGAGCAGTACTTC. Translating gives CASGLGGNYEQYF.

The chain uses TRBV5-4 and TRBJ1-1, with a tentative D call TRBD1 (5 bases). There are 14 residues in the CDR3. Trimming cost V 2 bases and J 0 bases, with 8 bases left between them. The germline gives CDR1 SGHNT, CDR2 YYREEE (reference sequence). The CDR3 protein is CASSFQGMNTEAFF. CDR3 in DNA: TGTGCCAGCAGCTTCCAGGGAATGAACACTGAAGCTTTCTTT.

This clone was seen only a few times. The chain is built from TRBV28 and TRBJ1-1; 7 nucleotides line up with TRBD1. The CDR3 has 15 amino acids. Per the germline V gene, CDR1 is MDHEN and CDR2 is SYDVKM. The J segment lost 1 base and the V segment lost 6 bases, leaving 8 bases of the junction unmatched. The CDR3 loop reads CASSRTGTANTEAFF. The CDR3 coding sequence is TGTGCCAGCAGCCGTACCGGGACAGCGAACACTGAAGCTTTCTTT.